This TCR beta chain came from a study of cytomegalovirus exposure and HLA in healthy donors. General study findings and limits: The majority of CMV-associated TCR beta chains were reported as apparently HLA-restricted in a later analysis. The study designated roughly 150 TCR beta chains cytomegalovirus-associated. An ancestry cluster, one associated with Asian ancestry, reportedly showed fewer N-insertions than the approximately 670-donor mean in a later analysis.

The PCR had 60 Vbeta and 13 Jbeta primers. Measured with immunoSEQ multiplex PCR; TCRdb has only the in-frame clones, and not every one. Seen here are some 250,000 clones, approximately 80% observed once, and the top ten hold around 8.3%. This CDR3 contains 14 residues. Trimming removed 7 bases from V and 7 bases from J, with 20 bases in between. Germline lookup yields CDR1 MNHNS and CDR2 SASEGT. With respect to this clone: The antigen remains unidentified.

Sample: PBMCs. The receptor was isolated from a woman aged 55-70 years in good health and CMV-seropositive. V usage is TRBV6-1 and J usage is TRBJ2-7, with D perhaps TRBD1 (5 bases). The CDR3 DNA follows: TGTGCCAGCATCGTCCAGGGAACCCTCTTAGAGCAGTACTTC. Translating it yields CASIVQGTLLEQYF.